This T cell receptor (beta chain) emerged from a study of T cell responses to AZD1222 COVID-19 vaccine. The assay was immunoSEQ multiplex PCR, and TCRdb's table has in-frame clones only and misses some. Of about 150,000 clones in the sample, approximately 88% were seen once. Study-level results: Across spike, vaccine-associated CD4 TCRs were found, dominant at 160-218 and 743-854. The study identified only five to seven AZD1222 recipients as seropositive at baseline.

For this clone: Its antigen is unknown.

Looked up from germline, CDR1 is MDHEN and CDR2 is SYDVKM. The CDR3 totals 13 residues. V lost 7 bases and J 7 bases, leaving 13 bases between the germline ends. The rearrangement uses TRBV28 and TRBJ1-4; D gene uncertain. The receptor was isolated from an adult who received the MenACWY meningococcal vaccine as a control. Source: peripheral blood, taken 28 days after the second dose of the MenACWY control vaccine. CDR3 region: CASTHVSPEKLFF. The CDR3, as DNA: TGTGCCAGCACCCATGTAAGCCCTGAAAAACTGTTTTTT.